One and the same sample provided the 21 T cell receptor beta chains below, sequenced in a study of spatial heterogeneity in lung cancer. General study points: Expanded alpha and beta TCR counts within tumors tracked tumor mutation counts.

The antigens these receptors bind are not known. MiXCR, run by TCRdb on the 5' RACE reads, gives a single entry per CDR3 protein. The sample lists 16,000 or so distinct CDR3 sequences, around 7.1% seen once, with roughly a fifth in the top ten. Time point specified: sample taken at primary tumor resection. The source material was lung tumor tissue, sampled at surgery. The receptors were sampled from a female donor with early-stage non-small cell lung cancer.

Comments on this clonotype: This beta chain turned up in a library designed for alpha chains; as an off-target read, its abundance says little. The gene calls are TRBV14 and TRBJ1-5; 7 bases map to TRBD1. The CDR3 loop spans 13 amino acids. The germline CDR1 and CDR2 sequences are SGHDN and FVKESK. J gave up 7 bases and V 4 bases, and 4 bases lay outside the gene matches. CDR3 DNA sequence: TGTGCCAGCAGCCGAGGACAGGCCCAGCCCCAGCATTTT. Its protein is CASSRGQAQPQHF.

This clonotype occurred a few times. This beta chain is an off-target read within a library intended for alpha chains, so its frequency means little. The chain carries TRBV2 and TRBJ2-4; D call uncertain. The V end was cut by 4 bases, the J end by 7 bases, with 11 bases between. The CDR3 has 13 residues. CDR1 and CDR2 from the germline V gene are SNHLY and FYNNEI. The CDR3 bases are TGTGCCAGCAGTGCCTCTATCTGGAACATTCAGTACTTC. It encodes CASSASIWNIQYF.

The sample holds many counts of this clonotype. Within a library made for alpha chains, this beta chain is off target, and its count is uninformative. J is TRBJ2-1 and V is TRBV7-3, with TRBD1 matching over 7 bases. Germline CDR1 is SGHTA and CDR2 is FQGTGA. The V and J ends lost 3 bases and 9 bases, in that order; junction bases with no gene match: 5. The CDR3 runs to 13 residues. CDR3 sequence reads: CASSFQTGFEQFF. CDR3 DNA: TGTGCCAGCAGCTTTCAGACAGGGTTTGAGCAGTTCTTC.

A few counts support this clonotype. This beta chain is an off-target read within a library intended for alpha chains, so its frequency means little. This chain uses TRBV11-3 with TRBJ2-1; 10 positions agree with TRBD2. The junction had 12 bases not matched to a gene; V was cut back by 5 bases and J by 5 bases. The CDR3 spans 17 residues. The germline V gene encodes CDR1 SGHNT and CDR2 YENEEA. The CDR3 nucleotides read TGTGCCAGCAGCCCCGCCACCAGCGGGGGGGGAAACAATGAGCAGTTCTTC. Its protein is CASSPATSGGGNNEQFF.

This clonotype has at least ten counts. This beta chain was picked up by a library intended for alpha chains and is off target, so its count carries little meaning. This rearrangement joins TRBV7-3 to TRBJ2-3, with D unclear. Per germline, CDR1 SGHTA and CDR2 FQGTGA. This CDR3 spans 14 amino acids. The V and J ends lost 5 bases and 8 bases respectively, with 17 bases between them. CDR3 bases: TGTGCCAGCAGCAATGGGCTGCCCAGAGGTACGCAGTATTTT. Its translation: CASSNGLPRGTQYF.

About this clonotype: The size of this beta chain means little, since it is a stray read in a library made for alpha chains. The rearrangement links TRBV24-1 to TRBJ2-2; TRBD1 matches 10 bases. V shed 3 bases, J shed 7 bases, and the junction held 4 bases outside the gene matches. There are 15 residues in the CDR3. Germline assignment: CDR1 KGHDR and CDR2 SFDVKD. In DNA form, the CDR3 reads TGTGCCACCAGTGATCCGGGACAGGGGAACGGGGAGCTGTTTTTT. Its protein product is CATSDPGQGNGELFF.

This clonotype appeared many times. The library was built for alpha chains, so this beta chain is an off-target read and its size means little. The chain couples TRBV14 to TRBJ2-7, with TRBD1 matching 7 bases. CDR1 is SGHDN and CDR2 is FVKESK in the germline V gene. CDR3 length: 15 residues. Unmatched junction bases numbered 12, after V lost 4 bases and J lost 6 bases. The CDR3 DNA is TGTGCCAGCAGCCTTCTCACAGGGGATTTCGCCGAGCAGTACTTC. This gives the protein CASSLLTGDFAEQYF.

The table lists this clonotype with many counts. Found in a library prepared for alpha chains, this beta chain is an off-target read, and its abundance has little meaning. The CDR3 region is CASSLPPQGATGELFF. DNA for the CDR3: TGTGCCAGCAGCCTCCCCCCTCAGGGGGCCACCGGGGAGCTGTTTTTT. The rearrangement uses TRBV3-1 and TRBJ2-2; 8 positions agree with TRBD1. CDR1 LGHDT and CDR2 YNNKEL come from the germline V gene (reference sequence). The V and J ends lost 4 bases and 4 bases, in that order; junction bases with no gene match: 8. CDR3 length equals 16 residues.

The table lists this clonotype with many counts. Since the library was made to target alpha chains, this beta chain is a stray read and its abundance is not meaningful. This chain uses TRBV2 with TRBJ2-1; possibly TRBD2 for D (5 bases). Per germline, CDR1 SNHLY and CDR2 FYNNEI. V shed 2 bases and J shed 5 bases, with 7 bases lying between them. The CDR3 sequence is 13 residues long. The CDR3, as DNA: TGTGCCAGCAGTGAACGGGGTAACAATGAGCAGTTCTTC. Translated: CASSERGNNEQFF.

This clonotype was observed at least ten times. This beta chain came through as a stray read in a library set up for alpha chains, and its size says little. The chain couples TRBV12-3 or TRBV12-4 to TRBJ1-1, with 9 nucleotides matching TRBD1. V shed 6 bases and J 1 base; nucleotides not matched to a gene: 9. This CDR3 contains 16 residues. CDR3 region: CASSPRQGEWNTEAFF. DNA of the CDR3: TGTGCCAGCAGCCCTCGACAGGGGGAATGGAACACTGAAGCTTTCTTT.

This clonotype was picked up a small number of times. The size of this beta chain means little, since it is a stray read in a library made for alpha chains. This chain links TRBV20-1 with TRBJ1-2; possibly TRBD1 for D (6 bases). Germline CDR1 DFQATT, CDR2 SNEGSKA (reference sequence). The V end lost 3 bases, the J end lost 7 bases, and 21 bases lay between the germline ends. This CDR3 region has 15 residues. CDR3 DNA: TGCAGTGCTAGTCCCCCCGGGGGGAGAGGGGGTGGCTACACCTTC. It encodes CSASPPGGRGGGYTF.

At least ten counts were recorded for this clonotype. The library was built for alpha chains, so this beta chain is an off-target read and its size means little. CDR3 sequence: CASTLDTTSNLYSNQPQHF. The DNA for the CDR3 is TGTGCCAGTACCTTAGACACCACCAGTAATCTATATAGCAATCAGCCCCAGCATTTT. The chain links TRBV19 to TRBJ1-5; D remains unclear. There are 19 residues in the CDR3. Germline V gene sequence: CDR1 LNHDA, CDR2 SQIVND (reference sequence). The V end was cut by 7 bases, the J end by 0 bases, with 25 bases between.

This clonotype was recorded at least ten times. Within a library made for alpha chains, this beta chain is off target, and its count is uninformative. V gene TRBV9 combines with J gene TRBJ1-1, with 9 bases that match TRBD1. The CDR3 totals 15 residues. V lost 3 bases and J lost 4; bases outside the gene matches: 7. The germline CDR1 and CDR2 sequences are SGDLS and YYNGEE. The chain's CDR3 is CASSGTGEEVTEAFF. The DNA for the CDR3 is TGTGCCAGCAGCGGGACAGGGGAAGAAGTCACTGAAGCTTTCTTT.

The sample holds many counts of this clonotype. This beta chain lies outside the target of a library built for alpha chains; its clone size means little. The chain's CDR3 is CASSYTTNPGPSYEQYF. The CDR3 region has the DNA TGTGCCAGCAGTTACACCACCAACCCGGGCCCGTCCTACGAGCAGTACTTC. V and J are TRBV6-2 or TRBV6-3 and TRBJ2-7; D gene uncertain. The germline CDR1 and CDR2 sequences are MNHEY and SVGEGT. CDR3 length: 17 residues. V was clipped by 2 bases and J by 1 base, with 18 bases between them.

Many counts were recorded for this clonotype. This beta chain appears as a stray read in a library generated for alpha chains; its size is not informative. The V and J genes are TRBV7-2 and TRBJ1-4, with D possibly TRBD1 on 6 matching bases. V lost 1 base and J 7 bases, leaving 13 bases between the germline ends. CDR3 length: 15 amino acids. Germline V gives CDR1 SGHTA, CDR2 FQGNSA. The CDR3 here is CASSLGAGGSEKLFF. In DNA form, the CDR3 reads TGTGCCAGCAGCTTAGGAGCCGGGGGCAGTGAAAAACTGTTTTTT.

This clonotype has a count of ten or more. This beta chain represents an off-target read in a library built for alpha chains; its size is of limited meaning. J is TRBJ1-1 and V is TRBV10-2; D is unresolved. CDR3 size: 11 residues. Trimming took 8 bases from V and 1 from J, leaving 5 bases between them. In germline, CDR1 is WSHSY, CDR2 SAAADI. The CDR3 DNA follows: TGCGCCAGCGGAAAGAACACTGAAGCTTTCTTT. This sequence encodes CASGKNTEAFF.

This clonotype was detected many times. This beta chain represents an off-target read in a library built for alpha chains; its size is of limited meaning. The J gene is TRBJ2-5, the V gene TRBV7-6; D could derive from TRBD1 or TRBD2 (6 bases each). V lost 1 base and J 5 bases, leaving 8 bases between the germline ends. Germline V lookup: CDR1 SGHVS, CDR2 FNYEAQ. This CDR3 has 13 amino acids. The CDR3 DNA reads as TGTGCCAGCAGCTTAGTAGGGGGGGAGACCCAGTACTTC. As protein: CASSLVGGETQYF.

This clonotype ranks as medium-sized. The library was designed around alpha chains, so this beta chain is a stray read whose abundance carries little weight. The V call is TRBV29-1, the J call TRBJ1-3; D remains ambiguous. V shed 0 bases and J shed 0 bases, with 12 bases lying between them. CDR1 SQVTM and CDR2 ANQGSEA come from the germline V gene. The CDR3 loop spans 16 amino acids. The CDR3 reads CSVEDLTLSSGNTIYF. The DNA for the CDR3 is TGCAGCGTTGAAGATCTCACGCTATCCTCTGGAAACACCATATATTTT. The full variable domain, completed using reference TRBV29-1 and TRBJ1-3, is SAVISQKPSRDICQRGTSLTIQCQVDSQVTMMFWYRQQPGQSLTLIATANQGSEATYESGFVIDKFPISRPNLTFSTLTVSNMSPEDSSIYLCSVEDLTLSSGNTIYFGEGSWLTVV.

In regard to this clonotype: This beta chain is a stray read from a library made for alpha chains; its abundance is not meaningful. V gene TRBV11-2 combines with J gene TRBJ1-2; 8 bases align to TRBD1. Trimming removed 2 bases from V and 2 bases from J; junction bases left unmatched: 16. CDR3 size: 19 residues. Germline V gives CDR1 SGHAT, CDR2 FQNNGV. Here the CDR3 reads CASSLRGLGQGQINYGYTF. CDR3 nucleotides: TGTGCCAGCAGCTTAAGGGGCCTCGGACAGGGACAAATCAACTATGGCTACACCTTC.

Comments on this clonotype: The size of this beta chain means little, since it is a stray read in a library made for alpha chains. The V and J genes are TRBV24-1 and TRBJ2-3; D might be TRBD1 or TRBD2, each matching 5 bases. The CDR3 is 14 amino acids. The ends were cut back, 3 bases at V and 2 bases at J, with 8 bases in the middle. Germline values: CDR1 KGHDR, CDR2 SFDVKD. As DNA, the CDR3 is TGTGCCACCAGTGATAACGGGACCACAGATACGCAGTATTTT. This codes for CATSDNGTTDTQYF.

In regard to this clonotype: This beta chain represents an off-target read in a library built for alpha chains; its size is of limited meaning. The chain links TRBV7-6 to TRBJ2-1; D may be TRBD2 (6 bases). This CDR3 has 13 amino acids. V lost 5 bases and J lost 4, with 9 bases in between. Per the germline V gene, CDR1 is SGHVS and CDR2 is FNYEAQ. The CDR3 nucleotides read TGTGCCAGCAGCGGCCGGGGGTACAATGAGCAGTTCTTC. Translated: CASSGRGYNEQFF.